Each of the 3 T cell receptor beta chains below was sequenced from the same sample in a study of Ad26.COV2.S vaccination and SARS-CoV-2 variants. Here immunoSEQ multiplex PCR was the method, and the copy in TCRdb shows in-frame clones only, minus some. The repertoire includes roughly 350,000 clones, around 89% of them detected once, and 6.4% sits in the top ten. Treatment given: 15 to 20 received Ad26.COV2.S at low or high dose, single or two shots; roughly 5 received placebo; per-sample allocation not given. Specimen acquisition occurred on day 63 following the initial vaccine or placebo injection. The material was peripheral blood, obtained in a trial of Ad26.COV2.S vaccine versus placebo. The receptors originated from a person aged 18-65 years who received the Ad26.COV2.S COVID-19 vaccine or a placebo.

This chain uses TRBV29-1 with TRBJ2-2; D is tentatively TRBD1 or TRBD2 (6 bases each). The V gene lost 7 bases and the J gene lost 2 bases, with 26 bases spanning the gap. The length of the CDR3 is 18 residues. CDR1 and CDR2 (germline): SQVTM, ANQGSEA. In nucleotides, the CDR3 is TGCAGCGCCGAGACTCTCCGGACGGGGGCTGAAAACACCGGGGAGCTGTTTTTT. Translation: CSAETLRTGAENTGELFF.

The V and J genes are TRBV30 and TRBJ1-5; tentative D call: TRBD1 (6 bases). V was shortened by 3 bases and J by 9 bases, with 21 bases between the two germline ends. CDR1 and CDR2 (germline): GTSNPN, SVGIG (reference sequence). The CDR3 is 15 residues long. The CDR3 protein is CAWSRMGAQALPQHF. The CDR3 DNA is TGTGCCTGGAGCCGTATGGGGGCTCAAGCGCTGCCCCAGCATTTT.

The gene calls are TRBV11-2 and TRBJ2-3; 8 positions agree with TRBD2. The CDR3 loop spans 16 amino acids. CDR1 is SGHAT, CDR2 FQNNGV, per germline. J lost 5 bases, V lost 5 bases, and 12 bases had no gene match. The CDR3 is CASSPVSGGVKDTQYF. The DNA of the CDR3 is TGTGCCAGCAGCCCAGTGAGCGGGGGAGTCAAAGATACGCAGTATTTT. Filled out from reference TRBV11-2 and TRBJ2-3, the complete variable domain reads EAGVAQSPRYKIIEKRQSVAFWCNPISGHATLYWYQQILGQGPKLLIQFQNNGVVDDSQLPKDRFSAERLKGVDSTLKIQPAKLEDSAVYLCASSPVSGGVKDTQYFGPGTRLTVL.